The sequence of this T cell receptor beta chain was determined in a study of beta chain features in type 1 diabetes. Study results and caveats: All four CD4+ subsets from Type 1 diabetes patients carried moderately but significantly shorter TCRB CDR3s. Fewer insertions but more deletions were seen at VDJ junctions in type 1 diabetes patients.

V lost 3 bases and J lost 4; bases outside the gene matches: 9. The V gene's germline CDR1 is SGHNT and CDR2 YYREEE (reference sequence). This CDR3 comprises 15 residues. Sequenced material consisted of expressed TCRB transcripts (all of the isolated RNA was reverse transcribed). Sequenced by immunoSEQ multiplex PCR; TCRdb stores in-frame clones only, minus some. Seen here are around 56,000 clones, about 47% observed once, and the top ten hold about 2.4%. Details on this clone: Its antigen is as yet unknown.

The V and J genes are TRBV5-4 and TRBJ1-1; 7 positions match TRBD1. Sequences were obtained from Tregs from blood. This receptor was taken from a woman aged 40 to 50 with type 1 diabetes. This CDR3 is CASSYQGGASTEAFF. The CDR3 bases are TGTGCCAGCAGCTACCAAGGGGGCGCGAGCACTGAAGCTTTCTTT.